This TCR beta chain was documented in a study of cytomegalovirus exposure and HLA in healthy donors. The PCR employed 60 Vbeta primers together with 13 Jbeta primers. Here immunoSEQ multiplex PCR was the method, and the copy in TCRdb shows in-frame clones only, minus some. The sample has approximately 110,000 clones, under 85% seen once. The length of the CDR3 is 13 residues. The V end was cut by 8 bases, the J end by 2 bases, with 12 bases between. Germline V gives CDR1 WNHNN, CDR2 SYGVQD (reference sequence). Study-wide findings and caveats: In a later analysis, TCR beta V- and J-gene trimming was associated with a missense DCLRE1C variant. Some segments of the V type, notably TRBV6-2 and TRBV6-3, were excluded as indistinguishable. Later work found most CMV-associated TCR beta chains apparently HLA-restricted. Specificity for CMV antigens was confirmed in vitro for a few of the CMV-associated chains.

In this sample, this clone turned up once. Its specificity is not known. The rearrangement links TRBV10-1 to TRBJ1-2, with D possibly being TRBD1 (6 bases). The material sequenced was PBMCs. This clonotype was sampled from a woman in her forties or fifties in good health and CMV-seropositive. CDR3 protein: CASATGTNYGYTF. DNA for the CDR3: TGCGCCAGCGCGACAGGAACCAACTATGGCTACACCTTC.